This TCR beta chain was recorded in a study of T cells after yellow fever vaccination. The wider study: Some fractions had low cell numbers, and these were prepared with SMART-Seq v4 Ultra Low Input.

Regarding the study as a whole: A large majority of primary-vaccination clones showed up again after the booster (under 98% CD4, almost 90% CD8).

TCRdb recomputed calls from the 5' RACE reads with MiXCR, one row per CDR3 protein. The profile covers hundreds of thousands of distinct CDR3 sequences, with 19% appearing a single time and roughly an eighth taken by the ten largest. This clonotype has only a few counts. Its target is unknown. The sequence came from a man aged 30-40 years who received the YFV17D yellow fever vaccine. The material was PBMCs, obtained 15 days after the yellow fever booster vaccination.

The CDR3 sequence is CSVDRAQNEQFF. The CDR3 region has the DNA TGCAGCGTTGATCGCGCGCAGAATGAGCAGTTCTTC. The J gene is TRBJ2-1, the V gene TRBV29-1; D not certain. Trimming removed 3 bases at V and 7 bases at J, with 10 bases between. Germline V gene sequence: CDR1 SQVTM, CDR2 ANQGSEA. This CDR3 spans 12 amino acids.